This T cell receptor (beta chain) was found in a study of control samples from healthy donors and cancer patients. The data were produced by immunoSEQ multiplex PCR, yet TCRdb's version contains in-frame clones alone and is incomplete. There are about 140,000 clones in the sample; roughly 92% occur only once, and around 13% lies in the top ten. The CDR3 contains 15 residues. From germline, CDR1 is SEHNR and CDR2 FQNEAQ (reference sequence). Trimming took off 4 bases at V and 5 bases at J, with 15 bases between the two ends. The sequence came from a man in his forties in good health. Sequences were obtained from blood. This chain uses TRBV7-9 with TRBJ1-5; D perhaps matches TRBD1 (5 bases). The CDR3 spells CASSSGRQIDQPQHF. CDR3 DNA sequence: TGTGCCAGCAGCTCCGGGAGACAGATCGATCAGCCCCAGCATTTT.